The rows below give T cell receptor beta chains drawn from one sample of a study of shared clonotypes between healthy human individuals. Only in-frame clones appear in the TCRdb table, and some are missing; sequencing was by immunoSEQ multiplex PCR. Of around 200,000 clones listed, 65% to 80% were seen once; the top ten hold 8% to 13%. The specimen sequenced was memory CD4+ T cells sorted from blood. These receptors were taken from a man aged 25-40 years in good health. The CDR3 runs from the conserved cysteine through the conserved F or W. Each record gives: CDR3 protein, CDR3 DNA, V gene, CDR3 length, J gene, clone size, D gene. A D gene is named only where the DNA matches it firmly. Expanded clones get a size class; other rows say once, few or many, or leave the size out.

CDR3: CASSQGLSSYNEQFF
DNA: TGTGCCAGCAGCCAAGGGTTAAGCTCCTACAATGAGCAGTTCTTC
V: TRBV4-2
length: 15
J: TRBJ2-1
size: .
D: .

CDR3: CASRPDYGRGNEQYF
DNA: TGCGCCAGCCGACCAGACTATGGCAGGGGTAACGAGCAGTACTTC
V: TRBV5-1
length: 15
J: TRBJ2-7
size: .
D: .

CDR3: CASSLGESNTDTQYF
DNA: TGTGCCAGCAGCTTAGGCGAATCCAACACAGATACGCAGTATTTT
V: TRBV5-6
length: 15
J: TRBJ2-3
size: .
D: .

CDR3: CASSTLINNKQFF
DNA: TGTGCCAGCAGCACCCTCATAAACAATAAGCAGTTCTTC
V: TRBV28
length: 13
J: TRBJ2-1
size: .
D: .

CDR3: CASSPGGAGETQYF
DNA: TGTGCCAGCAGCCCCGGGGGAGCGGGAGAGACCCAGTACTTC
V: TRBV13
length: 14
J: TRBJ2-5
size: .
D: .

CDR3: CASSPVLAGDTQYF
DNA: TGTGCCAGCAGCCCGGTACTAGCGGGAGACACGCAGTATTTT
V: TRBV5-5
length: 14
J: TRBJ2-3
size: .
D: TRBD2

CDR3: CASSVVGRTSGRTDTQYF
DNA: TGTGCCAGCAGCGTAGTCGGTAGGACTAGCGGGCGCACAGATACGCAGTATTTT
V: TRBV9
length: 18
J: TRBJ2-3
size: once
D: TRBD2

CDR3: CASSFLHGELFF
DNA: TGTGCCAGCAGCTTCCTCCACGGGGAGCTGTTTTTT
V: TRBV7-1
length: 12
J: TRBJ2-2
size: .
D: .

CDR3: CASSKRQGEGNEQFF
DNA: TGTGCCAGCAGTAAGCGACAGGGGGAAGGCAATGAGCAGTTCTTC
V: TRBV2
length: 15
J: TRBJ2-1
size: .
D: TRBD1

CDR3: CASSPSGRVATEAFF
DNA: TGTGCCAGCAGCCCAAGCGGCAGGGTTGCCACTGAAGCTTTCTTT
V: TRBV7-9
length: 15
J: TRBJ1-1
size: .
D: .

CDR3: CASSLALLTDYGYTF
DNA: TGTGCCAGCAGCTTAGCGCTTTTGACTGACTATGGCTACACCTTC
V: TRBV7-8
length: 15
J: TRBJ1-2
size: .
D: .

CDR3: CASSLQGSDYEFF
DNA: TGTGCCAGCAGTTTGCAGGGTTCGGATTACGAGTTCTTC
V: TRBV28
length: 13
J: TRBJ2-1
size: few
D: .

CDR3: CASSGDRGGNQPQHF
DNA: TGTGCCAGCAGTGGGGACAGGGGAGGCAATCAGCCCCAGCATTTT
V: TRBV2
length: 15
J: TRBJ1-5
size: few
D: TRBD1

CDR3: CASRSPGTDTQYF
DNA: TGTGCCAGCAGATCTCCAGGGACAGATACGCAGTATTTT
V: TRBV28
length: 13
J: TRBJ2-3
size: .
D: .

CDR3: CASSRTGANTGELFF
DNA: TGTGCCAGCAGCCGGACAGGCGCGAACACCGGGGAGCTGTTTTTT
V: TRBV7-2
length: 15
J: TRBJ2-2
size: .
D: TRBD1

CDR3: CASSPIKIGYNEQFF
DNA: TGTGCCAGCAGTCCTATCAAGATCGGATACAATGAGCAGTTCTTC
V: TRBV6-5
length: 15
J: TRBJ2-1
size: .
D: .

CDR3: CASSSGRGTAQYF
DNA: TGTGCCAGCAGCTCGGGAAGGGGGACGGCCCAGTACTTC
V: TRBV11-2
length: 13
J: TRBJ2-5
size: .
D: .

CDR3: CASSAVRGRKTNEKLFF
DNA: TGTGCCAGCAGTGCTGTCAGGGGTCGGAAAACTAATGAAAAACTGTTTTTT
V: TRBV28
length: 17
J: TRBJ1-4
size: .
D: .

CDR3: CASSVDILAWNEQFF
DNA: TGTGCCAGCAGCGTAGATATCCTAGCTTGGAATGAGCAGTTCTTC
V: TRBV9
length: 15
J: TRBJ2-1
size: .
D: .

CDR3: CASSPVNEQYF
DNA: TGTGCCAGCAGTCCTGTAAACGAGCAGTACTTC
V: TRBV7-9
length: 11
J: TRBJ2-7
size: .
D: .

CDR3: CASSPVTLGLGNEQFF
DNA: TGTGCCAGCAGCCCCGTCACCCTAGGTCTGGGGAATGAGCAGTTCTTC
V: TRBV11-2
length: 16
J: TRBJ2-1
size: .
D: .

CDR3: CASSPSLGQGGVHNEQFF
DNA: TGTGCCAGCTCACCATCCCTCGGGCAGGGAGGTGTCCACAATGAGCAGTTCTTC
V: TRBV18
length: 18
J: TRBJ2-1
size: .
D: .

CDR3: CASSPGLAGDNEQFF
DNA: TGTGCCAGCAGCCCGGGACTAGCGGGAGATAATGAGCAGTTCTTC
V: TRBV5-4
length: 15
J: TRBJ2-1
size: .
D: TRBD2

CDR3: CASRVSGAVQFF
DNA: TGTGCCAGCAGGGTATCAGGGGCGGTGCAGTTCTTC
V: TRBV2
length: 12
J: TRBJ2-1
size: few
D: .

CDR3: CATSPRGRGWADTQYF
DNA: TGTGCCACCAGCCCCCGGGGGAGGGGGTGGGCAGATACGCAGTATTTT
V: TRBV15
length: 16
J: TRBJ2-3
size: once
D: .

CDR3: CASSLRQGIQHF
DNA: TGTGCCAGCAGCTTAAGGCAGGGAATCCAGCATTTT
V: TRBV7-9
length: 12
J: TRBJ1-5
size: .
D: .

CDR3: CASSPLPFQETQYF
DNA: TGTGCCAGCAGCCCTCTTCCGTTCCAAGAGACCCAGTACTTC
V: TRBV9
length: 14
J: TRBJ2-5
size: .
D: .

CDR3: CASSHIVGSNYGYTF
DNA: TGCGCCAGCAGCCATATAGTAGGCAGTAACTATGGCTACACCTTC
V: TRBV4-3
length: 15
J: TRBJ1-2
size: .
D: .

CDR3: CASRPFGAGELFF
DNA: .
V: TRBV2
length: 13
J: TRBJ2-2
size: .
D: .

CDR3: CASSSAGIEAFF
DNA: TGTGCCAGCAGCTCGGCGGGGATTGAAGCTTTCTTT
V: TRBV11-2
length: 12
J: TRBJ1-1
size: .
D: .

CDR3: CASSRTGDQETQYF
DNA: TGTGCCAGCAGCCGCACAGGGGACCAAGAGACCCAGTACTTC
V: TRBV7-8
length: 14
J: TRBJ2-5
size: .
D: TRBD1

CDR3: CASSSGRRAGELFF
DNA: TGTGCCAGCAGCTCCGGACGGCGGGCCGGGGAGCTGTTTTTT
V: TRBV11-2
length: 14
J: TRBJ2-2
size: .
D: .

CDR3: CASSLVLAGYNEQFF
DNA: TGTGCCAGCAGCTTGGTGCTAGCGGGGTACAATGAGCAGTTCTTC
V: TRBV4-2
length: 15
J: TRBJ2-1
size: .
D: TRBD2

CDR3: CASSSSGRGEKLFF
DNA: TGTGCCAGCAGCTCTTCCGGGCGAGGTGAAAAACTGTTTTTT
V: TRBV7-9
length: 14
J: TRBJ1-4
size: .
D: .

CDR3: CASSHQTGRTDTQYF
DNA: TGTGCCAGCAGCCACCAGACAGGGCGCACAGATACGCAGTATTTT
V: TRBV7-3
length: 15
J: TRBJ2-3
size: few
D: TRBD1

CDR3: CASSLRTAGLQHF
DNA: TGTGCCAGCAGCCTTAGGACAGCCGGTCTCCAGCATTTT
V: TRBV7-2
length: 13
J: TRBJ1-5
size: once
D: .

CDR3: CASSLLDFYYGYTF
DNA: TGTGCCAGCAGCTTATTGGATTTCTACTATGGCTACACCTTC
V: TRBV7-9
length: 14
J: TRBJ1-2
size: many
D: .

CDR3: CAIAELDGYTF
DNA: TGTGCCATAGCGGAATTGGATGGCTACACCTTC
V: TRBV10-3
length: 11
J: TRBJ1-2
size: .
D: .

CDR3: CASNPGEVSNQPQHF
DNA: TGCGCCAGCAACCCCGGGGAGGTAAGCAATCAGCCCCAGCATTTT
V: TRBV4-1
length: 15
J: TRBJ1-5
size: .
D: .

CDR3: CAWSEDRNTEAFF
DNA: TGTGCCTGGAGTGAAGACAGGAACACTGAAGCTTTCTTT
V: TRBV30
length: 13
J: TRBJ1-1
size: .
D: .

CDR3: CASSLAENRAGELFF
DNA: TGCGCCAGCAGCTTGGCCGAGAATCGGGCCGGGGAGCTGTTTTTT
V: TRBV5-1
length: 15
J: TRBJ2-2
size: .
D: .

CDR3: CASSLPSSGNTIYF
DNA: TGTGCCAGCTCACTTCCGAGCTCTGGAAACACCATATATTTT
V: TRBV18
length: 14
J: TRBJ1-3
size: .
D: .

CDR3: CATKAGGSYNEQFF
DNA: TGTGCCACCAAAGCGGGTGGCTCCTACAATGAGCAGTTCTTC
V: TRBV28
length: 14
J: TRBJ2-1
size: .
D: .

CDR3: CASRQGGPDTQYF
DNA: TGCGCCAGCAGACAGGGAGGGCCAGATACGCAGTATTTT
V: TRBV5-1
length: 13
J: TRBJ2-3
size: .
D: .

CDR3: CASSPPKGQRNYGYTF
DNA: TGTGCCAGCAGCCCCCCCAAGGGGCAACGGAACTATGGCTACACCTTC
V: TRBV28
length: 16
J: TRBJ1-2
size: once
D: .

CDR3: CASSPHYEAFF
DNA: TGTGCCAGCAGCCCTCATTATGAAGCTTTCTTT
V: TRBV7-2
length: 11
J: TRBJ1-1
size: .
D: .

CDR3: CASRGTGKAFF
DNA: TGTGCCAGCAGAGGGACAGGGAAAGCTTTCTTT
V: TRBV27
length: 11
J: TRBJ1-1
size: .
D: TRBD1

CDR3: CASSLGTGVYGYTF
DNA: TGTGCCAGCAGCTTAGGTACAGGGGTCTATGGCTACACCTTC
V: TRBV7-9
length: 14
J: TRBJ1-2
size: .
D: TRBD1

CDR3: CASGREVSYEQYF
DNA: TGCGCCAGCGGGCGGGAGGTGTCCTACGAGCAGTACTTC
V: TRBV5-1
length: 13
J: TRBJ2-7
size: .
D: TRBD2

CDR3: CASSLARVGSGEQFF
DNA: TGCGCCAGCAGCTTGGCCCGGGTGGGTAGTGGTGAGCAGTTCTTC
V: TRBV5-1
length: 15
J: TRBJ2-1
size: .
D: .

CDR3: CASGLAGFPDNEQFF
DNA: TGTGCCAGCGGACTAGCGGGTTTTCCAGACAATGAGCAGTTCTTC
V: TRBV27
length: 15
J: TRBJ2-1
size: once
D: TRBD2